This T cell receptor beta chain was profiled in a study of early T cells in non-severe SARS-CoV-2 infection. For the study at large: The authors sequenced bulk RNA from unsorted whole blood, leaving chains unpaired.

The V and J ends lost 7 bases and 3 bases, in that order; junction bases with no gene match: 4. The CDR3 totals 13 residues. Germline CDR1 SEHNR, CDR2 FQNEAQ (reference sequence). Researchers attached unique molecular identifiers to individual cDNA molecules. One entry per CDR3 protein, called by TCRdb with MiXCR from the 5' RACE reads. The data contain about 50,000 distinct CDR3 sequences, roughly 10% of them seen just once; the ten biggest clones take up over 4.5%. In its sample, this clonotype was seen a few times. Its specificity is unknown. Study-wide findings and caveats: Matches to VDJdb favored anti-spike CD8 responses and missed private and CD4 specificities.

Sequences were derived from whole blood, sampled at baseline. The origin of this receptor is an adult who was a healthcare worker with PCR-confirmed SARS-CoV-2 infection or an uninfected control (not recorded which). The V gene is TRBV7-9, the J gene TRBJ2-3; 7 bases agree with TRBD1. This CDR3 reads CASNRGWTDTQYF. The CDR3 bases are TGTGCCAGCAACAGGGGTTGGACAGATACGCAGTATTTT.